This passage covers 18 T cell receptor beta chains from one sample sequenced in a study of radiotherapy plus CTLA-4 blockade in lung cancer. Repertoires were generated with immunoSEQ multiplex PCR, while TCRdb's copy carries only in-frame clones and drops some. The sample lists about 88,000 clones; approximately 79% were seen once. This sample comprised peripheral blood, obtained from a patient treated with radiotherapy plus ipilimumab. The receptors here all came from a human donor with non-small cell lung cancer that progressed on radiotherapy plus ipilimumab.

J is TRBJ1-5 and V is TRBV19, with D possibly being TRBD1 (6 bases). The CDR3 spans 12 residues. The V gene lost 8 bases and the J gene lost 4 bases, with 9 bases spanning the gap. In germline, CDR1 is LNHDA, CDR2 SQIVND (reference sequence). CDR3 amino acids: CASLTGNQPQHF. The CDR3 bases are TGTGCCAGTCTCACAGGGAATCAGCCCCAGCATTTT.

CDR3 region: CASSKIGEKLFF. In DNA, the CDR3 is TGTGCCAGCAGCAAGATCGGGGAAAAACTGTTTTTT. The rearrangement links TRBV27 to TRBJ1-4; D gene unclear. Germline-derived CDR1 and CDR2 are MNHEY and SMNVEV (reference sequence). V dropped 6 bases and J dropped 8 bases, with 10 bases sitting between them. The CDR3 has 12 amino acids.

CDR3 in amino acids: CASMMDRDSNQPQHF. CDR3 bases: TGTGCCAGCATGATGGACAGGGACAGCAATCAGCCCCAGCATTTT. The chain couples TRBV6-5 to TRBJ1-5; 8 bases map to TRBD1. The CDR3 covers 15 residues. Looked up from germline, CDR1 is MNHEY and CDR2 is SVGAGI. V gave up 7 bases and J gave up 1 base; unmatched junction bases: 6.

The chain recombines TRBV7-9 with TRBJ1-6; D is unresolved. The ends were cut back, 5 bases at V and 7 bases at J, with 15 bases in the middle. Germline-derived CDR1 and CDR2 are SEHNR and FQNEAQ (reference sequence). The CDR3 has 15 residues. This chain's CDR3 is CASSDRSRANSPLHF. CDR3 in DNA: TGTGCCAGCAGCGATCGTTCACGGGCAAATTCACCCCTCCACTTT.

Comment on this clone: Different DNA sequences within this sample yield the same CDR3. The chain is built from TRBV27 and TRBJ1-5; TRBD1 matches at 10 bases. Germline CDR1 reads MNHEY; CDR2 reads SMNVEV (reference sequence). V was clipped by 9 bases and J by 7 bases; unmatched bases: 3. The CDR3 is 12 amino acids. In nucleotides, the CDR3 is TGTGCCAGTAGGACAGGGGGACAGCCCCAGCATTTT. Amino acid sequence: CASRTGGQPQHF.

The rearrangement uses TRBV4-1 and TRBJ1-1; D is uncertain. The ends were cut back, 1 base at V and 7 bases at J, with 10 bases in the middle. The CDR3 runs 13 residues. Germline V lookup: CDR1 MGHRA, CDR2 YSYEKL. Here the CDR3 DNA reads TGCGCCAGCAGCCAAGCCCCGCTAGATGAAGCTTTCTTT. This codes for CASSQAPLDEAFF.

This clone turned up a few times. Here the CDR3 reads CASSLQGTYNEQFF. The CDR3 bases are TGTGCCAGCAGCTTACAGGGAACCTACAATGAGCAGTTCTTC. This rearrangement joins TRBV7-9 to TRBJ2-1, with TRBD1 as a possible D gene (5 bases). Germline assignment: CDR1 SEHNR and CDR2 FQNEAQ (reference sequence). V was clipped by 2 bases and J by 2 bases, with 7 bases between them. CDR3 length: 14 amino acids.

The chain is built from TRBV28 and TRBJ2-2; D gene uncertain. The CDR3 covers 15 residues. V was shortened by 8 bases and J by 3 bases, with 16 bases between the two germline ends. Germline lookup yields CDR1 MDHEN and CDR2 SYDVKM. As DNA, the CDR3 is TGTGCCAGCTTATACAGTTTTGTGGACACCGGGGAGCTGTTTTTT. Its translation is CASLYSFVDTGELFF. The complete variable domain, with remaining parts taken from reference TRBV28 and TRBJ2-2, reads DVKVTQSSRYLVKRTGEKVFLECVQDMDHENMFWYRQDPGLGLRLIYFSYDVKMKEKGDIPEGYSVSREKKERFSLILESASTNQTSMYLCASLYSFVDTGELFFGEGSRLTVL.

This chain joins TRBV10-3 and TRBJ2-2; 10 bases agree with TRBD2. CDR3 size: 20 residues. Unmatched junction bases numbered 20, after V lost 6 bases and J lost 4 bases. Germline values: CDR1 ENHRY, CDR2 SYGVKD. The CDR3 region is CAIRSPRGAGGLLGTGELFF. The CDR3 coding sequence is TGTGCCATCAGATCCCCCCGGGGAGCGGGGGGGTTATTAGGCACCGGGGAGCTGTTTTTT.

Notes on this clone: A much larger clone is a single base away; this may be a read error. The chain combines TRBV2 with TRBJ1-1, with D unclear. Germline V gene sequence: CDR1 SNHLY, CDR2 FYNNEI. The CDR3 is 12 residues long. Deletions cut 6 bases from V and 0 bases from J, with 5 bases between. Here the CDR3 reads CASSHLNTEAFF. The CDR3 DNA reads TGTGCCAGCAGCCACCTGAACACTGAAGCTTTCTTT.

This clone occurred a few times. The chain uses TRBV6-5 and TRBJ2-7; perhaps TRBD2 as D (6 bases). Trimming pared 6 bases from V and 6 bases from J, leaving 12 bases between. CDR3 length equals 12 residues. Looked up from germline, CDR1 is MNHEY and CDR2 is SVGAGI. CDR3 sequence reads: CASSLVGGEQYF. CDR3 bases: TGTGCCAGCAGCCTTGTCGGGGGCGAGCAGTACTTC.

The V gene is TRBV7-9, the J gene TRBJ2-1; D possibly matches TRBD1 or TRBD2 (5 bases each). This CDR3 spans 16 amino acids. The V end was cut by 5 bases, the J end by 0 bases, with 14 bases between. Looked up from germline, CDR1 is SEHNR and CDR2 is FQNEAQ (reference sequence). The CDR3 loop is CASSQYRGSSYNEQFF. CDR3 coding DNA: TGTGCCAGCAGCCAATATCGGGGCAGCTCCTACAATGAGCAGTTCTTC. The full variable domain, with the rest looked up from reference TRBV7-9 and TRBJ2-1, is DTGVSQNPRHKITKRGQNVTFRCDPISEHNRLYWYRQTLGQGPEFLTYFQNEAQLEKSRLLSDRFSAERPKGSFSTLEIQRTEQGDSAMYLCASSQYRGSSYNEQFFGPGTRLTVL.

This clone was picked up a small number of times. This rearrangement joins TRBV6-1 to TRBJ2-1; possibly TRBD1 for D (5 bases). The CDR3 is 13 residues long. CDR1 is MNHNS and CDR2 is SASEGT in the germline V gene. With 0 bases removed from V and 8 bases from J, the gap between germline ends came to 8 bases. The CDR3 protein is CASSEAPRDEQFF. The CDR3 bases are TGTGCCAGCAGTGAAGCGCCCAGGGATGAGCAGTTCTTC.

The gene calls are TRBV27 and TRBJ1-2, with D perhaps TRBD1 (5 bases). This CDR3 has 15 amino acids. Trimming removed 6 bases from V and 8 bases from J, with 22 bases in between. Germline V gene data show CDR1 as MNHEY and CDR2 as SMNVEV (reference sequence). The DNA of the CDR3 is TGTGCCAGCAGCCACAGCCCACGAGGGGCCGGCGGCTACACCTTC. It yields the protein CASSHSPRGAGGYTF.

This clone was picked up a small number of times. The chain carries TRBV11-2 and TRBJ2-7; TRBD2 aligns across 9 bases. There are 14 residues in the CDR3. V shed 3 bases and J 3 bases; nucleotides not matched to a gene: 3. CDR1 and CDR2 (germline): SGHAT, FQNNGV. The CDR3 nucleotides are TGTGCCAGCAGCTTCGCTAGCGGGGACTACGAGCAGTACTTC. Its translation: CASSFASGDYEQYF.

The rearrangement uses TRBV7-2 and TRBJ1-1; D perhaps matches TRBD1 (6 bases). The CDR3 is 14 amino acids. V lost 4 bases and J 5 bases, leaving 14 bases between the germline ends. CDR1 and CDR2 (germline): SGHTA, FQGNSA. The CDR3 nucleotides are TGTGCCAGCAGCTCCCACCCGGGACAAACTGAAGCTTTCTTT. This codes for CASSSHPGQTEAFF.

This clone came up a few times. The chain is built from TRBV5-1 and TRBJ2-3, with 7 bases that match TRBD1. This CDR3 comprises 14 residues. Germline loops: CDR1 SGHRS, CDR2 YFSETQ. V lost 4 bases to trimming and J lost 2 bases; unmatched junction nucleotides: 4. The CDR3 sequence: CASSRGQVTDTQYF. In DNA, the CDR3 is TGCGCCAGCAGCCGTGGACAGGTCACAGATACGCAGTATTTT. The variable domain in full, completed from reference TRBV5-1 and TRBJ2-3, reads KAGVTQTPRYLIKTRGQQVTLSCSPISGHRSVSWYQQTPGQGLQFLFEYFSETQRNKGNFPGRFSGRQFSNSRSEMNVSTLELGDSALYLCASSRGQVTDTQYFGPGTRLTVL.

This clone was recorded once. The rearrangement joins TRBV28 to TRBJ2-1; 11 nucleotides align to TRBD2. V lost 1 base, J lost 4 bases, and 3 bases stayed unmatched. Germline V CDR1 and CDR2: MDHEN, SYDVKM. The CDR3 runs to 16 residues. The CDR3 here is CASSLLAGGPYNEQFF. CDR3 coding DNA: TGTGCCAGCAGTTTATTAGCGGGAGGGCCTTACAATGAGCAGTTCTTC. The whole variable domain, filled in from reference TRBV28 and TRBJ2-1, reads DVKVTQSSRYLVKRTGEKVFLECVQDMDHENMFWYRQDPGLGLRLIYFSYDVKMKEKGDIPEGYSVSREKKERFSLILESASTNQTSMYLCASSLLAGGPYNEQFFGPGTRLTVL.